This T cell receptor (beta chain) comes out of a study of blood T cell repertoires in COVID-19. This CDR3 is 12 amino acids long. Losses at the gene ends were 2 bases for V and 11 bases for J; bases not matched to a gene: 4. In germline, CDR1 is SGHKS, CDR2 YYEKEE (reference sequence). The assay was immunoSEQ multiplex PCR, and TCRdb's table has in-frame clones only and misses some. Found here are approximately 130,000 clones, more than 65% of them singletons; the top ten hold around a quarter. This chain connects TRBV5-5 to TRBJ2-7; 10 nucleotides align to TRBD2. This receptor was taken from a human donor in a cohort sampled during active COVID-19. The specimen sequenced was peripheral blood. The CDR3 DNA reads as TGTGCCAGCAGCTTTCTTACTAGCGGGAAGTACTTC. Translation gives CASSFLTSGKYF.